The 6 T cell receptor beta chains below come from one sample, sequenced in a study of T cells in Graves' hyperthyroidism and ophthalmopathy. RNA transcripts gave rise to amplified TCR beta CDR3 regions. Carried out on the TCR CDR3, a first-round RT-PCR used the HTBI primer set. TCRdb fed the multiplex PCR reads into MiXCR, producing one record per CDR3 protein. The sample has approximately 430,000 distinct CDR3 sequences, around 14% seen once. The sequenced material came from blood. These receptors were taken from a woman between 18 and 30 years old with Graves' hyperthyroidism.

The table lists this clonotype with many counts. The chain links TRBV7-3 to TRBJ1-6; 7 bases match TRBD1. The germline gives CDR1 SGHTA, CDR2 FQGTGA. The ends lost 5 bases at V and 7 bases at J; junction bases unmatched: 8. The CDR3 is made up of 15 amino acids. The CDR3 region is CASSTTGAGNSPLHF. The DNA for the CDR3 is TGTGCCAGCAGCACTACAGGGGCCGGGAATTCACCCCTCCACTTT.

The chain carries TRBV27 and TRBJ1-1; D unresolved. Deletions cut 0 bases from V and 0 bases from J, with 8 bases between. This CDR3 contains 15 residues. CDR1 and CDR2 (germline): MNHEY, SMNVEV (reference sequence). The CDR3 protein is CASSLSALMNTEAFF. For the CDR3, the DNA is TGTGCCAGCAGTTTATCGGCCCTAATGAACACTGAAGCTTTCTTT.

There are many counts of this clonotype. V gene TRBV7-8 combines with J gene TRBJ1-2; 7 nucleotides agree with TRBD1. The ends lost 6 bases at V and 0 bases at J; junction bases unmatched: 7. CDR1 is SGHVS and CDR2 is FQNEAQ in the germline V gene. This CDR3 region has 15 residues. DNA for the CDR3: TGTGCCAGCAGGGGCCAGGGACAGCCTAACTATGGCTACACCTTC. Amino acid sequence: CASRGQGQPNYGYTF.

The chain combines TRBV20-1 with TRBJ2-1, with D possibly matching TRBD2 (6 bases). Trimming took off 0 bases at V and 14 bases at J, with 26 bases between the two ends. CDR1 DFQATT and CDR2 SNEGSKA come from the germline V gene (reference sequence). This CDR3 is built from 16 residues. The CDR3 nucleotides read TGCAGTGCTAGAGAGGATCGCGGGACCACCGCCTCCGGGGAGTTCTTC. Translating it yields CSAREDRGTTASGEFF.

Comment on this clonotype: A much larger clone lies a single base off, so this may be a read error. The V gene is TRBV28, the J gene TRBJ2-1; TRBD2 matches 13 bases. V trimming: 6 bases; J trimming: 7 bases; junction bases outside the gene matches: 0. The CDR3 is 13 residues long. Germline CDR1 reads MDHEN; CDR2 reads SYDVKM. The CDR3 coding sequence is TGTGCCAGCAGGACTAGCGGGAGGAATGAGCAGTTCTTC. The encoded protein is CASRTSGRNEQFF. Full variable domain (outside the CDR3, taken from reference TRBV28 and TRBJ2-1): DVKVTQSSRYLVKRTGEKVFLECVQDMDHENMFWYRQDPGLGLRLIYFSYDVKMKEKGDIPEGYSVSREKKERFSLILESASTNQTSMYLCASRTSGRNEQFFGPGTRLTVL.

The chain joins TRBV7-8 to TRBJ2-2, with 9 bases that match TRBD1. Germline V gives CDR1 SGHVS, CDR2 FQNEAQ. J was trimmed by 4 bases and V by 2 bases; bases with no gene match: 17. The length of the CDR3 is 20 residues. The DNA of the CDR3 is TGTGCCAGCAGCTTACCCCGGGACAGGGTGCCCAGGTGGGGCACCGGGGAGCTGTTTTTT. It yields the protein CASSLPRDRVPRWGTGELFF.